This T cell receptor beta chain derives from a study of Ad26.COV2.S vaccination and SARS-CoV-2 variants. Study-wide results and caveats: After vaccination, substantial breadth of spike-specific CD8+ and CD4+ responses was reported.

TCRdb's table, derived via immunoSEQ multiplex PCR, lists solely in-frame clones and lacks some. The table shows roughly 460,000 clones, with 80% to 90% occurring only once. In the case of this clone: Its cognate antigen is unknown.

V gave up 8 bases and J gave up 6 bases, with 7 bases separating them. This CDR3 spans 11 amino acids. Treatment in this sample: about 20 received Ad26.COV2.S at low or high dose, single or two shots; about 5 received placebo; per-sample allocation not given. The investigators took samples on day 63 after the first vaccine or placebo injection. An Ad26 vector expressing Wuhan-strain SARS-CoV-2 spike constituted the vaccine. The sequencing here drew on peripheral blood, taken in a trial of Ad26.COV2.S vaccine versus placebo. V and J are TRBV12-3 or TRBV12-4 and TRBJ2-2; unclear D gene. The sequence came from a person between 18 and 59 years old who received the Ad26.COV2.S COVID-19 vaccine or a placebo. CDR3 loop: CASLFAGELFF. CDR3 DNA sequence: TGTGCCAGCCTTTTCGCCGGGGAGCTGTTTTTT.